In its sample, the clone carrying this T cell receptor (beta chain) was seen many times. As yet, its antigen is unknown. The data were taken from a study of shared clonotypes between healthy human individuals. In the study overall: The donor group consisted of two women and a few men, aged 18 to 49.

Broader study findings: In the sorted subsets, rarefaction showed sequencing was incomplete despite large depth.

The CDR3 sequence is 14 residues long. Germline V gene data show CDR1 as SEHNR and CDR2 as FQNEAQ (reference sequence). The ends were cut back, 4 bases at V and 2 bases at J, with 11 bases in the middle. The method was immunoSEQ multiplex PCR; TCRdb's version includes in-frame clones alone and lacks a portion of them. The profile covers about 190,000 clones, with approximately 70% appearing a single time and more than 9% taken by the ten largest. V is TRBV7-9 and J is TRBJ1-1; maybe TRBD1 (5 bases). The clonotype was recovered from a man aged 30-40 years in good health. The sequenced material came from memory CD4+ T cells sorted from blood. Subset here: CD45RA-negative fraction. CDR3 sequence reads: CASSSREFNTEAFF. The CDR3 DNA follows: TGTGCCAGCAGCTCCAGGGAGTTCAACACTGAAGCTTTCTTT.